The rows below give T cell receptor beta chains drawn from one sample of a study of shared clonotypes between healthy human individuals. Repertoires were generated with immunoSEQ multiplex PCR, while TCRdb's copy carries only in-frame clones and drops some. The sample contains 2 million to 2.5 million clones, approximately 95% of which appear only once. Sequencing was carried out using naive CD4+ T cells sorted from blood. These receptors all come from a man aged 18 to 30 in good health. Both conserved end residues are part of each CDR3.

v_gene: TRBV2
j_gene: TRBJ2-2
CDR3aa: CASSDGPGELFF

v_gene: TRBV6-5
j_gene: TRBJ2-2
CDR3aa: CASRPRPVNTGELFF

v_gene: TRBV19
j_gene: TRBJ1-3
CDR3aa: CASSTDRKRGNTIYF

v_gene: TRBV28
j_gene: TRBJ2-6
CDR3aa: CASSLGYSGANVLTF

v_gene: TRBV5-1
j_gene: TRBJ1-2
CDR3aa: CASRPTGTVSSDGYTF

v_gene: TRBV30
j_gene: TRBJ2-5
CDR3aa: CAWSGGPRETQYF

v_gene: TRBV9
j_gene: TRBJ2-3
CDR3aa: CASSVGRGPPDTQYF

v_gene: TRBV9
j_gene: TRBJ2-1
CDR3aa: CASSVGAGDSNEQFF

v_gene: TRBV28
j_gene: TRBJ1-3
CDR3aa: CASRGQGPGNTIYF

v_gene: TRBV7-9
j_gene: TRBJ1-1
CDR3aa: CAGLGGENTEAFF

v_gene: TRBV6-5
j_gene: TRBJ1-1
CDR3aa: CASLPMGYSVEAFF

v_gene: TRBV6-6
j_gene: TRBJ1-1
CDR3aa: CASSRDREAFF

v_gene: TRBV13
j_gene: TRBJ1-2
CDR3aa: CASSLKLQGAYGYTF

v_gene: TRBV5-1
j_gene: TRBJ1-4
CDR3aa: CASSLEATNEKLFF

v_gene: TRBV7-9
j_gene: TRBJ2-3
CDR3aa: CASSFGTSGGTDTQYF

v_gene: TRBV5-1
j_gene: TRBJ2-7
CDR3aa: CASSLSGISYEQYF

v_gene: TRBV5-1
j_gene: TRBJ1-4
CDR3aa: CASSLGGSATNEKLFF

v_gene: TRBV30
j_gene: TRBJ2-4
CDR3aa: CAWTQGAKNIQYF

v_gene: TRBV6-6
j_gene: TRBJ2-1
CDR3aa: CASSYASTYNEQFF

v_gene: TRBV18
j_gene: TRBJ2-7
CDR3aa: CASSPPNYSYEQYF

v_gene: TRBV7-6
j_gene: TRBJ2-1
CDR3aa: CASSLGGRVKGGYNEQFF

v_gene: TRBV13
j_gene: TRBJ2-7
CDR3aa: CASSLAIGEQYF

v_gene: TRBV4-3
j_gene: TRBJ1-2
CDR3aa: CASSQTQGYGYTF

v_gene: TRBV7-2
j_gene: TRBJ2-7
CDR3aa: CASRLGQGAYYEQYF

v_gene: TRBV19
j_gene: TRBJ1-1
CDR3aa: CASRPVDLNTEAFF

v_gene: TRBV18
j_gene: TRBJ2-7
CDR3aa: CASSSGGQGRFYEQYF

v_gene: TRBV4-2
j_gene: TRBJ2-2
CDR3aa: CASSQEGELFF

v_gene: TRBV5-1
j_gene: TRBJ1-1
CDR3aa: CASSMQGLDTEAFF

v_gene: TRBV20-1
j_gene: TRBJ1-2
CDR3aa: CSASGLGGYTF

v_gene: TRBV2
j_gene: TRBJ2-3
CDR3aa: CASRTRVSTDTQYF

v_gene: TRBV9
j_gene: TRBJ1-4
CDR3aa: CASSVGQGEGNEKLFF

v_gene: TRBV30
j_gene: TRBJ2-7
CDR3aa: CAWIRDSTYEQYF

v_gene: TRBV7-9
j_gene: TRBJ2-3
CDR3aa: CASSLWETDTQYF

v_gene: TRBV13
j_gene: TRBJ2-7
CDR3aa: CASSLGARQGSSYEQYF

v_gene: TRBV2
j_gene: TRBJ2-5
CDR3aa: CASGDRAETQYF

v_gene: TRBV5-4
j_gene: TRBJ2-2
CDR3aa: CASSFPQGASGELFF

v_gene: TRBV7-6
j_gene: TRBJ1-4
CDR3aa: CASSERDRSNEKLFF

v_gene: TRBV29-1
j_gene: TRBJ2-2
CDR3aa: CSVVLTSGSGGTGELFF

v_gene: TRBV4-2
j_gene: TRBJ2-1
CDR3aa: CASSQGLYNEQFF

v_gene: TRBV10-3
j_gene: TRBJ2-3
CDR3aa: CAISDPRLAGSDTQYF

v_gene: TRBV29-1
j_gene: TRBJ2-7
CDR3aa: CSVQGQYTYEQYF

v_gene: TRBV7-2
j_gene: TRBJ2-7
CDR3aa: CASSSPVIRGGYEQYF

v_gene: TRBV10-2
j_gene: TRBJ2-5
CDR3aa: CASSESPDQTQYF

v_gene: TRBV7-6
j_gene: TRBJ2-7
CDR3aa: CASSPDRHEQYF

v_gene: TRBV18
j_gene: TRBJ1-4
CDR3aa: CASSPPDSLATNEKLFF

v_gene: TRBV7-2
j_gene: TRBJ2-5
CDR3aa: CASTSQGVGTETQYF

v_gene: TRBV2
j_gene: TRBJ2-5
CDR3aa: CASRRTGAQETQYF